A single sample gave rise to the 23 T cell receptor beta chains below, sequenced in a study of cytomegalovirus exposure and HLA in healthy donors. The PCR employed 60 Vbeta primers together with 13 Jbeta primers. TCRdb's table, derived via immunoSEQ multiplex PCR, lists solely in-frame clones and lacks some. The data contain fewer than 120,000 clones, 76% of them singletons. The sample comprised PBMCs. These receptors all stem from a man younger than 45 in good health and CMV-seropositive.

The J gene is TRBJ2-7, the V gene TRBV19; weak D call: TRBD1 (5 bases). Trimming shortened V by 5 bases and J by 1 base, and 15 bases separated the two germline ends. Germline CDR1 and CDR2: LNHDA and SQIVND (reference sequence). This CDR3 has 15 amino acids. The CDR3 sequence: CASSVDRGRSYEQYF. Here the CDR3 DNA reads TGTGCCAGTAGTGTCGATAGGGGCAGATCCTACGAGCAGTACTTC.

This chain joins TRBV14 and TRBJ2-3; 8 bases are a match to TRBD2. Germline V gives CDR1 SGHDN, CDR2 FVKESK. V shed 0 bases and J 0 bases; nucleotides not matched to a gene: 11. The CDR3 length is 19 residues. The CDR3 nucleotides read TGTGCCAGCAGCCAAGAACGCGCGGGGGGATTTACTAGCACAGATACGCAGTATTTT. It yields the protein CASSQERAGGFTSTDTQYF. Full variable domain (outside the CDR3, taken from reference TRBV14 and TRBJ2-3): EAGVTQFPSHSVIEKGQTVTLRCDPISGHDNLYWYRRVMGKEIKFLLHFVKESKQDESGMPNNRFLAERTGGTYSTLKVQPAELEDSGVYFCASSQERAGGFTSTDTQYFGPGTRLTVL.

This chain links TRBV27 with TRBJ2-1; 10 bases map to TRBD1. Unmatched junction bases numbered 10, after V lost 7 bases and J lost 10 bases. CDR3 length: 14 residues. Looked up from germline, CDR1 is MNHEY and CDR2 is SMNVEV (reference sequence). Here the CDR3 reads CASTWDRGSPEQFF. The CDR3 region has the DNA TGTGCCAGCACTTGGGACAGGGGTTCCCCCGAGCAGTTCTTC.

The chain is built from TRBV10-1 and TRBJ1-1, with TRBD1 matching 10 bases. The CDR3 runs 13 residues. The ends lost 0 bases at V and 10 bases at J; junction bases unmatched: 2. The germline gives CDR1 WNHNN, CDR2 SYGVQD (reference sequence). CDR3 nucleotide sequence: TGCGCCAGCAGTGAGTCCTGGACAGGGGGAGCTTTCTTT. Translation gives CASSESWTGGAFF.

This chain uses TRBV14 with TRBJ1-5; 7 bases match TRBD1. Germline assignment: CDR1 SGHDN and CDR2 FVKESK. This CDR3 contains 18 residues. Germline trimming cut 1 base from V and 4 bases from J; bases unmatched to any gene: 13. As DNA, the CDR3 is TGTGCCAGCAGCCAAGTCCAGGGGGGTATCACGTTTAATCAGCCCCAGCATTTT. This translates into CASSQVQGGITFNQPQHF.

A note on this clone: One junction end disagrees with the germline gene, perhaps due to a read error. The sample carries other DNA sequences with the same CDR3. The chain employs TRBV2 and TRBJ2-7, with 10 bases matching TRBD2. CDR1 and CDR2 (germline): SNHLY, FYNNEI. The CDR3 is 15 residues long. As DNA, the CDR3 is TGCGCCAGCAGTGATGTAGCGGGGGGCCCTTACGAGCAGTACTTC. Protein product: CASSDVAGGPYEQYF.

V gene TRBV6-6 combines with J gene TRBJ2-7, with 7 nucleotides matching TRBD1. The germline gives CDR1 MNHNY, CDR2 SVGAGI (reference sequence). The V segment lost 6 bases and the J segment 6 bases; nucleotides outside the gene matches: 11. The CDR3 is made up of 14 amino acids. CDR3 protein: CASSYNTGALEQYF. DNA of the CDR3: TGTGCCAGCAGCTACAACACAGGGGCCCTCGAGCAGTACTTC.

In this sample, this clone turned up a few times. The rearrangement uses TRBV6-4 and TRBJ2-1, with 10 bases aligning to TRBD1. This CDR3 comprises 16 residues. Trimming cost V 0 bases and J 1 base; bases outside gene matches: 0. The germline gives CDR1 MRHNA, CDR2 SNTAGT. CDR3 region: CASSDSGQGSYNEQFF. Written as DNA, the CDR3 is TGTGCCAGCAGTGACTCGGGACAGGGGTCCTACAATGAGCAGTTCTTC.

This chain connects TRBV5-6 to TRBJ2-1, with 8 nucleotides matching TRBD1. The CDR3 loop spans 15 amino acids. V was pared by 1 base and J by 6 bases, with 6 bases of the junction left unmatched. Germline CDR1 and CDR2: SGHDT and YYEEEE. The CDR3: CASSLWRQGTNEQFF. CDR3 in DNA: TGTGCCAGCAGCTTGTGGAGACAGGGGACCAATGAGCAGTTCTTC.

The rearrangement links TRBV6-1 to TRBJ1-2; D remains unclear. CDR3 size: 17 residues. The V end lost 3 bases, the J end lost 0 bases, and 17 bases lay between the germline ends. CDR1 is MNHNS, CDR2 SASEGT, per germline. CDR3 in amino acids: CASSEWGEGSSNYGYTF. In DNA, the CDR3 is TGTGCCAGCAGTGAGTGGGGAGAGGGCAGTTCTAACTATGGCTACACCTTC.

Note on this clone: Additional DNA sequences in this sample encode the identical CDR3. The CDR3 DNA reads TGTGCCAGCAGGGAGACAGGGGGCGACTATGGCTACACCTTC. Translated: CASRETGGDYGYTF. V is TRBV6-5 and J is TRBJ1-2; the match to TRBD1 covers 10 bases. V lost 6 bases to trimming and J lost 3 bases; unmatched junction nucleotides: 4. Germline loops: CDR1 MNHEY, CDR2 SVGAGI. The CDR3 has 14 amino acids.

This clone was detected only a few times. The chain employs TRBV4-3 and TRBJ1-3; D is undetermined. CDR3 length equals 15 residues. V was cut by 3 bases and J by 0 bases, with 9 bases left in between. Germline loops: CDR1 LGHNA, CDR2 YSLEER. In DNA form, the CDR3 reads TGCGCCAGCAGCCAGTTGGGCCTCTCTGGAAACACCATATATTTT. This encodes CASSQLGLSGNTIYF.

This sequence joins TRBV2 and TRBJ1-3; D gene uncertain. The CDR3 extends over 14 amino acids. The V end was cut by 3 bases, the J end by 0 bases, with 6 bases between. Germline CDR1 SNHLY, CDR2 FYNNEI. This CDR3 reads CASSELGSGNTIYF. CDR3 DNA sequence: TGTGCCAGCAGTGAGCTAGGCTCTGGAAACACCATATATTTT.

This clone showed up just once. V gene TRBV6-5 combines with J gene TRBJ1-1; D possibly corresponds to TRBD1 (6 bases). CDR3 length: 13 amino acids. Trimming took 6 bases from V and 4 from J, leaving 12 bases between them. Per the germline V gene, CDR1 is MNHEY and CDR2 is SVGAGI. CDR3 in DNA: TGTGCCAGCAGCCGGGACACGACCACTGAAGCTTTCTTT. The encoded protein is CASSRDTTTEAFF.

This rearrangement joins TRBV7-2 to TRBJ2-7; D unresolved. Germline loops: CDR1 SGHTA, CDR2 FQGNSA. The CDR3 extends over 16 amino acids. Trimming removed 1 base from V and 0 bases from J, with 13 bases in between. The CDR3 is CASSLEPSFPSYEQYF. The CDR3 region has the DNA TGTGCCAGCAGCTTAGAGCCGTCTTTCCCCTCCTACGAGCAGTACTTC. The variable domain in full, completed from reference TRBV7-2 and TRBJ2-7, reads GAGVSQSPSNKVTEKGKDVELRCDPISGHTALYWYRQSLGQGLEFLIYFQGNSAPDKSGLPSDRFSAERTGGSVSTLTIQRTQQEDSAVYLCASSLEPSFPSYEQYFGPGTRLTVT.

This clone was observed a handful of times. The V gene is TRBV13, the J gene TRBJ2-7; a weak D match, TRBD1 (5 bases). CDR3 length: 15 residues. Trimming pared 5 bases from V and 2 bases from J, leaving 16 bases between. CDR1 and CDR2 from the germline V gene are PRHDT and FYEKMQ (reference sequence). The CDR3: CASSLNPGPPYEQYF. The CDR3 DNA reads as TGTGCCAGCAGCCTAAACCCAGGGCCTCCCTACGAGCAGTACTTC.

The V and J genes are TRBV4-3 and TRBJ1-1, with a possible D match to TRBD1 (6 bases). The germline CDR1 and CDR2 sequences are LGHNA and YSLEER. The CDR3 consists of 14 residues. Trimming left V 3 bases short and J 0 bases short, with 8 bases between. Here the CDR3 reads CASSHRGMNTEAFF. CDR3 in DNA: TGCGCCAGCAGCCACAGGGGAATGAACACTGAAGCTTTCTTT.

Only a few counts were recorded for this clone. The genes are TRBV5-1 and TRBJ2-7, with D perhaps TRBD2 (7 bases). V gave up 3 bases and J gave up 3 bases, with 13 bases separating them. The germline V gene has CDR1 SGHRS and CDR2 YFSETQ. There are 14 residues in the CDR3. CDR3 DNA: TGCGCCAGCAGCTGGCGCGGGGGCAACTACGAGCAGTACTTC. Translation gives CASSWRGGNYEQYF.

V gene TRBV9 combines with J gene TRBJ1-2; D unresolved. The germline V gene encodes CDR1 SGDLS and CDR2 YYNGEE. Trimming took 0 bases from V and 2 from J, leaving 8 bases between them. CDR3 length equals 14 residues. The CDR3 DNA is TGTGCCAGCAGCGTAGACCTAAGCAACTATGGCTACACCTTC. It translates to CASSVDLSNYGYTF.

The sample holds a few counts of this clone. CDR3: CASSPGVGYEQYF. The CDR3 DNA reads TGTGCCAGCAGCCCAGGGGTGGGCTACGAGCAGTACTTC. The chain joins TRBV7-2 to TRBJ2-5; D might be TRBD1 (6 bases). Matching the DNA end better, TRBJ2-7 makes the J call doubtful. Germline V gene sequence: CDR1 SGHTA, CDR2 FQGNSA. The CDR3 spans 13 residues.

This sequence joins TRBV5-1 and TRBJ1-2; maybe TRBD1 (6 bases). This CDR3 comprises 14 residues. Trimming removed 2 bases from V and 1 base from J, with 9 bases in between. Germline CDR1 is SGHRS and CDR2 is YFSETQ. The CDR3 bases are TGCGCCAGCAGCTTCCAGGGGATTAACTATGGCTACACCTTC. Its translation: CASSFQGINYGYTF. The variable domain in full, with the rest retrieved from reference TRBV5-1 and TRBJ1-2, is KAGVTQTPRYLIKTRGQQVTLSCSPISGHRSVSWYQQTPGQGLQFLFEYFSETQRNKGNFPGRFSGRQFSNSRSEMNVSTLELGDSALYLCASSFQGINYGYTFGSGTRLTVV.

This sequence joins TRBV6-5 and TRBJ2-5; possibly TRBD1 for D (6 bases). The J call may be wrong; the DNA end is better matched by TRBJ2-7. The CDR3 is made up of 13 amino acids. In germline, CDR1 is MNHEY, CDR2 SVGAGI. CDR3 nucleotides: TGTGCCAGCACCTCGGGACAAACCTACGAGCAGTACTTC. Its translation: CASTSGQTYEQYF.

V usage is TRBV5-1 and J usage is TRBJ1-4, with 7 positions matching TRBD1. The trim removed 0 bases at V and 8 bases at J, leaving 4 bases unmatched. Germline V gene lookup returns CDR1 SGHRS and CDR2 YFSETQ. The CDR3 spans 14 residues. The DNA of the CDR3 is TGCGCCAGCAGCTTGGGCCAGGGGGGCGAAAAACTGTTTTTT. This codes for CASSLGQGGEKLFF.